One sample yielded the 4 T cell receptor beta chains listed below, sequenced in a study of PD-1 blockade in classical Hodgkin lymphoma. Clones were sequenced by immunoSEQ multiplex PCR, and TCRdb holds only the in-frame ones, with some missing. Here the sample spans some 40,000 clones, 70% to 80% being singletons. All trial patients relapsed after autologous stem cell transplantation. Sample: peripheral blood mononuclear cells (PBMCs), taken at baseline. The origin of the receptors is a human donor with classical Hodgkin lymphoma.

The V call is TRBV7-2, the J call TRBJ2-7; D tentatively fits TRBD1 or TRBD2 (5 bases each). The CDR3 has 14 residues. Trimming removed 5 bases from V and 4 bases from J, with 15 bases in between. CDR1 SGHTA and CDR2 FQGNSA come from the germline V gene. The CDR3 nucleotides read TGTGCCAGCAGCGCCTCCGGGACGCCGTACGAGCAGTACTTC. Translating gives CASSASGTPYEQYF.

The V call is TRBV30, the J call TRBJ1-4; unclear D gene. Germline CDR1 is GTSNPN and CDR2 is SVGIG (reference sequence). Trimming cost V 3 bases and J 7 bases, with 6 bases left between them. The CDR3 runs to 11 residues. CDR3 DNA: TGTGCCTGGAGCGTTAGTGAAAAACTGTTTTTT. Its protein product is CAWSVSEKLFF.

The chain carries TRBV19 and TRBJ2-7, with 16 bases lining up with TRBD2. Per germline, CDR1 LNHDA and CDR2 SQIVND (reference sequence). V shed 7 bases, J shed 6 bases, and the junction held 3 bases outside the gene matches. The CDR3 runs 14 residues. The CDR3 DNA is TGTGCCAGTATGGGGACTAGCGGGAGGGGCGAGCAGTACTTC. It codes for CASMGTSGRGEQYF.

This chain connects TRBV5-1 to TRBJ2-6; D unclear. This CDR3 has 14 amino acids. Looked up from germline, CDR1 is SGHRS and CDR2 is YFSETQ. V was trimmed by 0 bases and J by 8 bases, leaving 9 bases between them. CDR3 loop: CASSLDLRTNVLTF. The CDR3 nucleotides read TGCGCCAGCAGCTTGGACCTAAGAACCAACGTCCTGACTTTC.